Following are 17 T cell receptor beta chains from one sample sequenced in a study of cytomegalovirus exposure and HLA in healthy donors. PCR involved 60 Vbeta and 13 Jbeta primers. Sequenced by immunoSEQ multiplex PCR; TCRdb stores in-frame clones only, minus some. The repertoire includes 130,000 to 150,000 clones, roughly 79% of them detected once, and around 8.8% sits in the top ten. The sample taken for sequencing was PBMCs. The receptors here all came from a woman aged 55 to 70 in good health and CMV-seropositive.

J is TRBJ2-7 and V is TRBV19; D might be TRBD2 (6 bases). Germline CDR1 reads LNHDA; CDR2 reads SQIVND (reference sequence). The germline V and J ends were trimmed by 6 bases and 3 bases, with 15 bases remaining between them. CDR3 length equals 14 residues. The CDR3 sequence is CASSRGRPHYEQYF. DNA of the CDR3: TGTGCCAGTAGCCGAGGGAGGCCCCACTACGAGCAGTACTTC.

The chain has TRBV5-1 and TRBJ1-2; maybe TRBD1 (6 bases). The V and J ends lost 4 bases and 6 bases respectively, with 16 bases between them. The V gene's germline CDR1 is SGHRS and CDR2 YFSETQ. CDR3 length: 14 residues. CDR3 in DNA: TGCGCCAGCAGCAAGGACAGAAACCAGAATGGCTACACCTTC. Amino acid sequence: CASSKDRNQNGYTF.

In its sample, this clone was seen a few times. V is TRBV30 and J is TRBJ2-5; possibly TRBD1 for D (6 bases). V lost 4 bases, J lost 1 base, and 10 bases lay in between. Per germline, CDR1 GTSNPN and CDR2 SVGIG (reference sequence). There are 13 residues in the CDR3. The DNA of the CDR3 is TGTGCCTGGACCCGGGACATCCAAGAGACCCAGTACTTC. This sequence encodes CAWTRDIQETQYF.

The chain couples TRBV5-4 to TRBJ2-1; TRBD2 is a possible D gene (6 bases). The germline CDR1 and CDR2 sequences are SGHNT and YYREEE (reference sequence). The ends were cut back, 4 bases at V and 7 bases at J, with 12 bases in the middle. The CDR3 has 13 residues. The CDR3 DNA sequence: TGTGCCAGCAGCCACACGACTAGAAATGAGCAGTTCTTC. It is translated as CASSHTTRNEQFF.

For the CDR3, the DNA is TGTGCCAGCAGCGCCGGGACAGGGTCGTCGGATGAGCAGTTCTTC. It yields the protein CASSAGTGSSDEQFF. The rearrangement joins TRBV6-1 to TRBJ2-1; 9 bases agree with TRBD1. The V gene's germline CDR1 is MNHNS and CDR2 SASEGT. The CDR3 is 15 amino acids. The ends lost 6 bases at V and 8 bases at J; junction bases unmatched: 11.

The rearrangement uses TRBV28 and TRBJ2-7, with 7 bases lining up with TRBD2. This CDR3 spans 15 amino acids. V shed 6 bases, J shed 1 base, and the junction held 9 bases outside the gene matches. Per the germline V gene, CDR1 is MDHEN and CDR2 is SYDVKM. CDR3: CASSPTSERSYEQYF. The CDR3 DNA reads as TGTGCCAGCAGCCCCACTAGCGAGAGATCCTACGAGCAGTACTTC.

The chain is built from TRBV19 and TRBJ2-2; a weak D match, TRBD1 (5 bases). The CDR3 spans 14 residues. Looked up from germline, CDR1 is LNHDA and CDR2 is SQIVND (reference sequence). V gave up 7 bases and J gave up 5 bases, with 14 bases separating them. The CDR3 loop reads CASIRQGGTGELFF. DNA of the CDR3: TGTGCCAGTATTAGGCAGGGCGGAACCGGGGAGCTGTTTTTT.

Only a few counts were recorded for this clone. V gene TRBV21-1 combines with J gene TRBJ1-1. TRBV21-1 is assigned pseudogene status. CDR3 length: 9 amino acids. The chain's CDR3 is CATIEQAFF. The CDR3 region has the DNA TGTGCCACCATAGAACAAGCTTTCTTT.

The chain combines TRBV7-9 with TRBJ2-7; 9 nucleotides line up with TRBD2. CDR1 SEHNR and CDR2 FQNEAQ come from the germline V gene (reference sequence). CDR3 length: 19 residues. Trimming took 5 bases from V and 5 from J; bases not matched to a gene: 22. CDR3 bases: TGTGCCAGCAGCAGCCCCGGGCCTGCCTTTAGCGGGAGTTTCCACGAGCAGTACTTC. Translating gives CASSSPGPAFSGSFHEQYF.

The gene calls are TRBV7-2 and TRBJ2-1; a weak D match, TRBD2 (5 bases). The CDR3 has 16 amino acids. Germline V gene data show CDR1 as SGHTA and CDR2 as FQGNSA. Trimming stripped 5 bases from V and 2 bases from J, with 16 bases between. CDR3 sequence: CASSSGLALTYNEQFF. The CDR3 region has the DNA TGTGCCAGCAGCAGCGGATTAGCTCTCACCTACAATGAGCAGTTCTTC. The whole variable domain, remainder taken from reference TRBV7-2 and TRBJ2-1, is GAGVSQSPSNKVTEKGKDVELRCDPISGHTALYWYRQSLGQGLEFLIYFQGNSAPDKSGLPSDRFSAERTGGSVSTLTIQRTQQEDSAVYLCASSSGLALTYNEQFFGPGTRLTVL.

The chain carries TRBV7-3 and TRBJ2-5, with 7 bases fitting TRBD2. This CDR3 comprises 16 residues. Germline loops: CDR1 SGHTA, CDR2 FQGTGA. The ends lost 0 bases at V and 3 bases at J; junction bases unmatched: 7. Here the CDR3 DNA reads TGTGCCAGCAGCTTAACGGGTGGGAGGGCCGAAGAGACCCAGTACTTC. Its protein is CASSLTGGRAEETQYF.

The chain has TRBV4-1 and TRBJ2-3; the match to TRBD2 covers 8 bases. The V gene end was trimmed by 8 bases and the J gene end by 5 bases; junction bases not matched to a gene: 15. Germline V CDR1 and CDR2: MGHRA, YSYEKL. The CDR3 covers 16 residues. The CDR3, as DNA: TGCGCCAGCGAGGGTCGAGGACTAGCAGAGAAAGATACGCAGTATTTT. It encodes CASEGRGLAEKDTQYF.

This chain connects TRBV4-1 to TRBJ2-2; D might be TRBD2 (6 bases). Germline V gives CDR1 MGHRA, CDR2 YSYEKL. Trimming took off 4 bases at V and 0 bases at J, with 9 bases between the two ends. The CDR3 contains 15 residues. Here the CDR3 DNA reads TGCGCCAGCAGCCGCGGGACGTCGAACACCGGGGAGCTGTTTTTT. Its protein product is CASSRGTSNTGELFF.

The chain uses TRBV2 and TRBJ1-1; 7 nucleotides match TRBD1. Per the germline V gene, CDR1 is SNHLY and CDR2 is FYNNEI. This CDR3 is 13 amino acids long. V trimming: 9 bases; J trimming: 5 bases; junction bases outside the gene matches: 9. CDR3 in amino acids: CARNRGLGTEAFF. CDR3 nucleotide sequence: TGTGCCAGGAACAGGGGCTTGGGGACTGAAGCTTTCTTT.

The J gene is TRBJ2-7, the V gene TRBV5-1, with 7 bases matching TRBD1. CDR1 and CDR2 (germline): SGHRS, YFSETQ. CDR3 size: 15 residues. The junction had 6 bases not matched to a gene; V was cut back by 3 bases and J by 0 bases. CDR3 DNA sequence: TGCGCCAGCAGCTCGACAGGGTTGAGCTCCTACGAGCAGTACTTC. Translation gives CASSSTGLSSYEQYF.

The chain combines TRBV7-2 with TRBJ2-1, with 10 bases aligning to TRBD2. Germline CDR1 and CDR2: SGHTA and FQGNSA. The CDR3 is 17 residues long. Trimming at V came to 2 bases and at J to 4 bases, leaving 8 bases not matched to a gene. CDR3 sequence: CASSLIPAGGLYNEQFF. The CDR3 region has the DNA TGTGCCAGCAGCTTAATTCCAGCGGGAGGGTTATACAATGAGCAGTTCTTC.

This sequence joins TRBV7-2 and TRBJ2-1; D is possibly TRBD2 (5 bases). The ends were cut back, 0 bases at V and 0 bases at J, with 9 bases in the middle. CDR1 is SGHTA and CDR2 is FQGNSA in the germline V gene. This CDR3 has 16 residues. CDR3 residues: CASSLAAVSSYNEQFF. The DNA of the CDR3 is TGTGCCAGCAGCTTAGCAGCGGTAAGCTCCTACAATGAGCAGTTCTTC.